The T cell receptor beta chain described here comes from a study of blood T cell repertoires in COVID-19. Study context: The study drew acute and convalescent COVID-19 samples from the United States, Italy and Spain. PBMCs, B-cell-depleted T cells, or T cells provided the cDNA or gDNA that made up the material.

Germline-derived CDR1 and CDR2 are MNHEY and SVGAGI. Trimming removed 6 bases from V and 2 bases from J; junction bases left unmatched: 8. The CDR3 is 15 amino acids. Produced via immunoSEQ multiplex PCR; TCRdb's table is partial and in-frame only. The data hold roughly 670,000 clones, with around 90% observed a single time. The TCR sequence derives from a woman aged 18 to 35 with acute or convalescent COVID-19. Specimen: peripheral blood. The V and J genes are TRBV6-5 and TRBJ1-2, with 8 bases that match TRBD1. CDR3: CASRLTGVGNYGYTF. The CDR3 DNA reads TGTGCCAGCAGACTGACAGGGGTGGGGAACTATGGCTACACCTTC.